This T cell receptor beta chain comes out of a study of CD8 T cells in Susac syndrome. Study conclusions and caveats: It was acknowledged in the study that its TCR sequencing and HLA analysis involved a relatively small number of individuals.

Peripheral blood CD8+ and CD4+ T cells were profiled by TCR beta sequencing. TEMRA cells were FACS-enriched, and CD8+ and CD4+ T cells were isolated negatively. Reverse transcription used roughly 0.5 to 1 ug RNA and random hexamers. MiXCR, applied by TCRdb to the immunoSEQ multiplex PCR reads, yields one record per CDR3 protein. Of approximately 230,000 distinct CDR3 sequences in the sample, 93% are singletons; the top ten hold approximately 0.072%. Concerning this clonotype itself: Its antigen is as yet unknown.

CDR1 SNHLY and CDR2 FYNNEI come from the germline V gene. The CDR3 consists of 15 residues. The V end lost 6 bases, the J end lost 9 bases, and 21 bases lay between the germline ends. Sample: CD4+ T cells from PBMCs. The genes are TRBV2 and TRBJ2-1; a weak D match, TRBD2 (6 bases). This sequence was found in a human donor with multiple sclerosis. The CDR3 spells CASRATGRGWGEQFF. The CDR3 region has the DNA TGTGCCAGCAGGGCGACCGGGAGAGGGTGGGGTGAGCAGTTCTTC. Full variable domain (outside the CDR3, taken from reference TRBV2 and TRBJ2-1): EPEVTQTPSHQVTQMGQEVILRCVPISNHLYFYWYRQILGQKVEFLVSFYNNEISEKSEIFDDQFSVERPDGSNFTLKIRSTKLEDSAMYFCASRATGRGWGEQFFGPGTRLTVL.